This T cell receptor beta chain was captured in a study of Ad26.COV2.S vaccination and SARS-CoV-2 variants. Regarding the study as a whole: Placebo recipients and vaccine recipients were similar in non-spike TCR breadth.

V lost 5 bases and J lost 3, with 19 bases in between. In germline, CDR1 is LNHDA, CDR2 SQIVND (reference sequence). This CDR3 spans 17 amino acids. Regarding treatment: roughly 19 received Ad26.COV2.S at low or high dose, single or two shots; roughly five received placebo; per-sample allocation not given. Sample collection was performed on day 63 after the first vaccine or placebo injection. As concerns this clone: Its cognate antigen is unknown.

Profiling relied on immunoSEQ multiplex PCR, and the TCRdb table lists in-frame clones only, not all of them. The top ten clones hold 13% of a sample with some 520,000 clones, 70% to 90% of them seen once. Sequences were derived from peripheral blood, sampled in a trial of Ad26.COV2.S vaccine versus placebo. The chain is built from TRBV19 and TRBJ2-2; D uncertain. This clonotype was obtained from a person aged 18 to 59 who received the Ad26.COV2.S COVID-19 vaccine or a placebo. CDR3: CASSFPTPMLDTGELFF. As DNA, the CDR3 is TGTGCCAGTAGTTTCCCGACTCCGATGCTTGACACCGGGGAGCTGTTTTTT.